The entry below describes one T cell receptor (beta chain). What it binds is not known. As it was prepared, the TCRbeta library received unique molecular identifiers. MiXCR was run by TCRdb on the PCR reads, yielding one entry per CDR3 protein. The repertoire holds about a million distinct CDR3 sequences, with roughly 29% as singletons. This entry belongs to a study of T-cell reconstitution after alpha-beta-depleted transplantation in children. Overall study results and limits: The authors attributed T-cell counts and diversity one year after transplant mostly to newly produced T cells. TCRbeta diversity was high at day 60 in some patients (a result of surviving recipient T cells and thymic progenitors).

CDR1 and CDR2 (germline): SNHLY, FYNNEI. V dropped 4 bases and J dropped 4 bases, with 10 bases sitting between them. This CDR3 region has 13 residues. The specimen was PBMCs, mostly from graft donor cells, collected 360 days after TCRalphabeta/CD19-depleted stem cell transplant. The chain employs TRBV2 and TRBJ1-2; no clear D gene. This TCR derives from a boy younger than two who had a stem cell transplant for SCID, so the T cells may come from the graft donor. Here the CDR3 reads CASSVLDTYGYTF. CDR3 nucleotide sequence: TGTGCCAGCAGTGTATTGGATACCTATGGCTACACCTTC.